The clone carrying this T cell receptor (beta chain) was recorded a few times. What it binds is not known. Measured with immunoSEQ multiplex PCR; TCRdb has only the in-frame clones, and not every one. Altogether tens of thousands of clones are present, 70% to 80% being singletons, with the ten largest covering less than 4.5%. Brentuximab vedotin exposure varied among the patients, all of whom had relapsed after autologous stem cell transplantation. This sample is part of a study of PD-1 blockade in classical Hodgkin lymphoma. The CDR3 runs 15 residues. V was pared by 4 bases and J by 5 bases, with 13 bases between. Germline CDR1 and CDR2: SGHNT and YYREEE (reference sequence). Findings of the study overall: Significant TCR diversity gains by C4D1 occurred in CD4+ but not CD8+ cells. The causes of the repertoire differences, possibly disease activity or prior therapy, remain undefined. For complete responders, baseline diversity was comparable to that of newly diagnosed patients. A reduction in baseline TCR diversity was reportedly seen in newly diagnosed patients relative to healthy donors.

The TCR sequence derives from a human donor with classical Hodgkin lymphoma. Sequencing was performed on peripheral blood mononuclear cells (PBMCs), taken before the second cycle of nivolumab. The rearrangement links TRBV5-4 to TRBJ2-6, with D perhaps given as TRBD1 or TRBD2 (6 bases each). The CDR3 nucleotides are TGTGCCAGCAGCGGAGGGGACACCCGGGCCAACGTCCTGACTTTC. This encodes CASSGGDTRANVLTF.